The clone carrying this T cell receptor (beta chain) occurred many times. Its antigen is undetermined. CDR1 is DFQATT and CDR2 is SNEGSKA in the germline V gene (reference sequence). The V end lost 6 bases, the J end lost 4 bases, and 11 bases lay between the germline ends. The CDR3 contains 12 residues. Investigators excluded patients with uncontrolled infection, other autoimmune disease, pregnancy or lactation. The diagnoses drew upon clinical symptoms, serum thyroxine and TRAb, thyroid ultrasound and orbital computed tomography. RNA transcripts yielded amplified TCR beta CDR3 regions. Primed by the HTBI set, a first-round RT-PCR was run on the TCR CDR3. TCRdb processed the multiplex PCR reads anew with MiXCR; each CDR3 protein has one entry. The sample contains about 600,000 distinct CDR3 sequences, about a sixth of which appear only once. These data are taken from a study of T cells in Graves' hyperthyroidism and ophthalmopathy. Findings and limits, study-wide: Among thyroid clonotypes expanded above 0.001, most also appeared in blood.

The source is a woman aged 35 to 49 with Graves' ophthalmopathy. The V gene is TRBV20-1, the J gene TRBJ2-3, with D unresolved. The sequencing sample was made of blood. The CDR3 region has the DNA TGCAGTGCCGGCCTCCTGGCAGATACGCAGTATTTT. Amino acid sequence: CSAGLLADTQYF.